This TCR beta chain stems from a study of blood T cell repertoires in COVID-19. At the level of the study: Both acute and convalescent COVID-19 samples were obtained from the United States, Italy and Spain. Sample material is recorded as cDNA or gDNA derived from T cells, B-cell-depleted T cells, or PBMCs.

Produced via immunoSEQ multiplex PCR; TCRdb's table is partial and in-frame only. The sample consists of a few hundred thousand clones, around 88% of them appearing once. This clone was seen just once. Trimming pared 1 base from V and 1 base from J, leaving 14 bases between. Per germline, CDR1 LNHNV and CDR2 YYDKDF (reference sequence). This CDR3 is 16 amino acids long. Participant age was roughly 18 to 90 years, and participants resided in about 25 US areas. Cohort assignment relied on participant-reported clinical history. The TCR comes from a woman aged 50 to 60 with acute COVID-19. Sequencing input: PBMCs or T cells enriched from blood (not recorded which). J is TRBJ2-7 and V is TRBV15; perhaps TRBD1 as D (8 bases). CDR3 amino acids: CATSRAGQGGSYEQYF. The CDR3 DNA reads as TGTGCCACCAGCAGAGCCGGACAGGGAGGGTCCTACGAGCAGTACTTC.